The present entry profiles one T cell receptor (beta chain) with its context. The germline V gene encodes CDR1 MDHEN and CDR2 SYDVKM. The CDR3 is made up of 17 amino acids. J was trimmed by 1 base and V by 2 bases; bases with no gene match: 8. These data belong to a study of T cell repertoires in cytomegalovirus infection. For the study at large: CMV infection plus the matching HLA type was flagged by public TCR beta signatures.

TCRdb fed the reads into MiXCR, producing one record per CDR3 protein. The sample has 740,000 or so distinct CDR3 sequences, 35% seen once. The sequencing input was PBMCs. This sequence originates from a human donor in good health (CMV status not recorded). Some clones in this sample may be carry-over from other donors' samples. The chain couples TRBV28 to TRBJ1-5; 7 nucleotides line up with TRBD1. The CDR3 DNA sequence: TGTGCCAGCAGTTTAGGTCACGGGACAGTGAGCAATCAGCCCCAGCATTTT. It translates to CASSLGHGTVSNQPQHF.